The sequence of this TCR beta chain was determined in a study of radiation and T cells in renal cell carcinoma. Study-level results: Compared with controls, irradiated tumors had more, larger dominant CDR3 motifs.

Here immunoSEQ multiplex PCR was the method, and the copy in TCRdb shows in-frame clones only, minus some. The table includes some 21,000 clones, around 50% detected once. The treatment: treatment-naive control, cytoreductive nephrectomy. This renal cell carcinoma was of the clear cell type. Control tumors came from a handful of females and 11 males, aged roughly 35 to 90. This clone occurred a few times. As yet, its antigen is unknown. The source was tumor tissue, collected from a patient whose treatment was nephrectomy without radiotherapy. This TCR was sampled from a human donor with renal cell carcinoma.

CDR3 residues: CASSTRTANSYEQYF. In DNA form, the CDR3 reads TGTGCCAGCAGCACCCGGACAGCGAACTCCTACGAGCAGTACTTC. This sequence joins TRBV5-4 and TRBJ2-7, with a tentative D call TRBD1 (6 bases). The V end was cut by 4 bases, the J end by 0 bases, with 14 bases between. CDR1 and CDR2 (germline): SGHNT, YYREEE (reference sequence). The CDR3 covers 15 residues.